This is a list of T cell receptor beta chains from one sample in a study of OX40 agonist ivuxolimab in advanced cancers. TCRdb's table, derived via immunoSEQ multiplex PCR, lists solely in-frame clones and lacks some. The sample includes approximately 50,000 clones, 79% of them seen just once. The sequenced sample was CD4+ or CD8+ T cells sorted from blood, obtained in a trial of the OX40 agonist ivuxolimab. The receptor source for this set is an adult with an advanced solid tumor such as melanoma, head and neck, liver or kidney cancer. Both conserved end residues are part of each CDR3. Not all rows give a size; the values are once, few, many and, for expanded clones, a class.

J gene,V gene,clone size,CDR3 protein
TRBJ2-3,TRBV11-2,once,CASSRTGTSATDTQYF
TRBJ2-6,TRBV19,.,CASILGQPFSGANVLTF
TRBJ2-3,TRBV4-3,.,CASSQDVRGGTQYF
TRBJ1-2,TRBV7-2,.,CASSLVTSLAYGYTF
TRBJ2-2,TRBV4-3,.,CASSLGTANTGELFF
TRBJ1-2,TRBV4-3,.,CASSQERRSIYGYTF
TRBJ1-5,TRBV2,.,CASSVQGAGQPQHF
TRBJ1-6,TRBV18,few,CASSPNPGSSYNSPLHF
TRBJ1-1,TRBV21-1,.,CASSKRRTGGMVNTEAFF
TRBJ2-2,TRBV11-3,few,CASSRGRTSGSGELFF
TRBJ2-2,TRBV6-5,.,CASSYRRRSNTGELFF
TRBJ2-3,TRBV5-1,.,CASSFTGTGRGDTQYF
TRBJ2-2,TRBV6-6,.,CASSYSWAGELFF
TRBJ1-2,TRBV6-5,.,CAKSLGQGKGYTF
TRBJ1-2,TRBV30,.,CAWSRDRPYGYTF
TRBJ2-2,TRBV6-5,once,CASSYRGTGELFF
TRBJ2-1,TRBV13,.,CASSLGGRAMSYNEQFF
TRBJ2-7,TRBV5-1,once,CASSDVAGLTYEQYF
TRBJ1-4,TRBV19,medium-sized,CASRVGSNEKLFF
TRBJ2-6,TRBV6-5,once,CASSYAANRANVLTF
TRBJ1-5,TRBV18,.,CASSPFTNQPQHF
TRBJ2-1,TRBV6-5,few,CASSPQGSPYNEQFF
TRBJ1-5,TRBV6-5,.,CASSYFTGDQPQHF
TRBJ1-1,TRBV7-6,.,CASSLSGTEAFF
TRBJ2-7,TRBV28,.,CASSLSAGTYEQYF
TRBJ1-3,TRBV6-5,.,CASSYGGGGNTIYF
TRBJ2-2,TRBV5-8,.,CASSPGQLRTGELFF
TRBJ1-1,TRBV19,.,CASSMRTGGTEAFF
TRBJ2-1,TRBV25-1,once,CASPPRTGLADYNEQFF
TRBJ2-1,TRBV7-6,.,CASRVSQDYNEQFF
TRBJ1-1,TRBV27,.,CASSRATQGQAFF
TRBJ2-1,TRBV6-1,.,CASSEYGYNEQFF
TRBJ2-7,TRBV5-1,.,CASSLDVTSGTEQYF
TRBJ1-5,TRBV18,.,CASSQGQSNQPQHF
TRBJ1-1,TRBV19,.,CASSIDGRSNTEAFF
TRBJ2-5,TRBV6-5,.,CASSSPAGRETQYF
TRBJ2-5,TRBV11-2,.,CASSPTQTGRETQYF
TRBJ2-1,TRBV27,.,CASSRLGQGTYNEQFF
TRBJ1-1,TRBV27,.,CASRSGFQGEAFF
TRBJ2-7,TRBV21-1,.,CASSNQGVLLSYEQYF
TRBJ2-7,TRBV6-5,.,CASSRTPRYEQYF
TRBJ1-4,TRBV7-2,.,CASSSGDRLRATNEKLFF
TRBJ2-5,TRBV29-1,.,CSVDASGDSGTQYF
TRBJ2-2,TRBV2,.,CASTRTSGRAGELFF
TRBJ2-1,TRBV2,.,CASSASGGVNEQFF
TRBJ1-3,TRBV18,.,CASSPLTGSGNTIYF
TRBJ1-2,TRBV27,.,CASSLGTGNGYTF